The 31 T cell receptor beta chains presented below share a single source sample, sequenced in a study of CD8+CD57+ T cells in acquired aplastic anemia. TCR beta VDJ and CDR3 were profiled, and genomic DNA was the template. One entry per CDR3 protein results from TCRdb running MiXCR on the reads. Among some 220,000 distinct CDR3 sequences listed, roughly 33% were seen once. Material: sorted CD4+, CD8+, or CD8+CD57+ T cells (not recorded which) from PBMCs. These receptors came from a human donor in good health, serving as a control.

The chain uses TRBV7-6 and TRBJ1-3; TRBD1 is a possible D gene (5 bases). Trimming took off 0 bases at V and 0 bases at J, with 9 bases between the two ends. Per germline, CDR1 SGHVS and CDR2 FNYEAQ. The CDR3 length is 16 residues. The DNA of the CDR3 is TGTGCCAGCAGCTTAGCGGGGGGGAGCTCTGGAAACACCATATATTTT. Residues: CASSLAGGSSGNTIYF.

This clonotype was picked up a small number of times. The J gene is TRBJ2-3, the V gene TRBV5-1; D may match TRBD1 or TRBD2 (5 bases each). V lost 3 bases and J lost 3, with 26 bases in between. Germline V gives CDR1 SGHRS, CDR2 YFSETQ. The CDR3 contains 19 residues. CDR3 DNA sequence: TGCGCCAGCAGCTATGGAGGTGGCGTGGGGGTAGTCGGAACAGATACGCAGTATTTT. Translation gives CASSYGGGVGVVGTDTQYF.

This clonotype was observed many times. The chain joins TRBV10-1 to TRBJ2-7; 7 bases align to TRBD2. From germline, CDR1 is WNHNN and CDR2 SYGVQD (reference sequence). V lost 0 bases and J lost 0; bases outside the gene matches: 5. The CDR3 extends over 16 amino acids. The CDR3 reads CASSESISGDSYEQYF. As DNA, the CDR3 is TGCGCCAGCAGTGAGTCGATCAGCGGGGACTCCTACGAGCAGTACTTC.

This clonotype showed up just a few times. This clone may be a read error of a much larger clone one base away. The chain couples TRBV20-1 to TRBJ2-7; D is unresolved. Per germline, CDR1 DFQATT and CDR2 SNEGSKA (reference sequence). This CDR3 is built from 11 residues. CDR3 in amino acids: CGASNDYEQYF. In DNA form, the CDR3 reads TGCGGTGCTTCAAACGACTACGAGCAGTACTTC.

V gene TRBV9 combines with J gene TRBJ2-5, with D perhaps assigned TRBD1 or TRBD2 (6 bases each). CDR3 length: 14 amino acids. V was trimmed by 3 bases and J by 7 bases, leaving 16 bases between them. CDR1 and CDR2 from the germline V gene are SGDLS and YYNGEE. The CDR3 DNA follows: TGTGCCAGCAGCGCCCGGGGGCAGGGGAGGACCCAGTACTTC. Amino acids: CASSARGQGRTQYF.

This sequence joins TRBV7-9 and TRBJ1-1, with D possibly matching TRBD1 (5 bases). The CDR3 contains 14 residues. Trimming pared 2 bases from V and 5 bases from J, leaving 12 bases between. CDR1 and CDR2 (germline): SEHNR, FQNEAQ (reference sequence). The CDR3 here is CASSLSGGLTEAFF. The CDR3 DNA reads as TGTGCCAGCAGCTTATCGGGGGGGTTGACTGAAGCTTTCTTT.

The CDR3 loop is CASSLGSQAQETQYF. DNA for the CDR3: TGTGCCAGCAGCTTGGGGAGTCAAGCGCAAGAGACCCAGTACTTC. This chain joins TRBV5-5 and TRBJ2-5; D unresolved. V lost 0 bases and J lost 2, with 11 bases in between. Germline V gives CDR1 SGHKS, CDR2 YYEKEE (reference sequence). The CDR3 runs 15 residues.

This clonotype was seen a handful of times. The rearrangement uses TRBV11-1 and TRBJ2-1, with 11 nucleotides matching TRBD2. Per germline, CDR1 SGHAT and CDR2 FQDESV (reference sequence). The junction had 10 bases not matched to a gene; V was cut back by 6 bases and J by 3 bases. This CDR3 has 17 residues. CDR3 sequence reads: CASSTFKTSGDYNEQFF. Written as DNA, the CDR3 is TGTGCCAGCAGTACTTTTAAGACTAGCGGGGACTACAATGAGCAGTTCTTC.

This clonotype was counted many times. The rearrangement joins TRBV20-1 to TRBJ1-6; the match to TRBD1 covers 7 bases. With V trimmed by 1 base and J by 6 bases, 3 bases remained unmatched. This CDR3 has 14 amino acids. Germline V gene lookup returns CDR1 DFQATT and CDR2 SNEGSKA (reference sequence). CDR3 loop: CSARVTGSNSPLHF. Here the CDR3 DNA reads TGCAGTGCTAGAGTGACAGGGTCTAATTCACCCCTCCACTTT.

Many counts were recorded for this clonotype. The rearrangement uses TRBV12-3 or TRBV12-4 and TRBJ2-3; unclear D gene. This CDR3 is built from 15 residues. V was cut by 5 bases and J by 2 bases, with 14 bases left in between. In nucleotides, the CDR3 is TGTGCCAGCAGTCTCCGTTCTGGGGTCACAGATACGCAGTATTTT. Translation: CASSLRSGVTDTQYF.

This clonotype was seen once. One junction end does not reproduce the germline sequence, and a read error may be involved. This rearrangement joins TRBV5-3 to TRBJ1-1; D not certain. TRBV5-3 is an open reading frame whose function is uncertain. This CDR3 is built from 12 residues. CDR3 nucleotide sequence: TGTGCCAGCAGCTACTCGACCGCGGAAGCTTTCTTT. This codes for CASSYSTAEAFF.

This clonotype was observed at least ten times. This chain uses TRBV2 with TRBJ1-1; TRBD1 agrees at 8 bases. Trimming removed 7 bases from V and 1 base from J; junction bases left unmatched: 5. The CDR3 runs 14 residues. Germline V gene sequence: CDR1 SNHLY, CDR2 FYNNEI. CDR3 region: CASIRDRSNTEAFF. The CDR3 nucleotides read TGTGCCAGCATCCGGGACAGGTCGAACACTGAAGCTTTCTTT.

This clonotype was detected a few times. The chain joins TRBV12-3 or TRBV12-4 to TRBJ1-4; D perhaps matches TRBD1 (5 bases). The CDR3 covers 16 residues. With 4 bases removed from V and 0 bases from J, the gap between germline ends came to 12 bases. The CDR3, as DNA: TGTGCCAGCAGTTGGGGGGGGGAACCAACTAATGAAAAACTGTTTTTT. This translates into CASSWGGEPTNEKLFF.

The chain links TRBV7-2 to TRBJ2-1; D gene uncertain. This CDR3 region has 13 residues. The germline V and J ends were trimmed by 6 bases and 3 bases, with 9 bases remaining between them. Germline CDR1 is SGHTA and CDR2 is FQGNSA. CDR3 DNA sequence: TGTGCCAGCAGTTTTAACAGCTACAATGAGCAGTTCTTC. This sequence encodes CASSFNSYNEQFF.

As for this clonotype: A read error is possible here, since a much larger clone lies one base away. The CDR3, as DNA: TGTGCCCTAGGACTAGCGGGGACTTACACCAACACCGGGGAGCTGCTTTTT. Residues: CALGLAGTYTNTGELLF. The chain recombines TRBV7-7 with TRBJ2-2, with 12 bases identical to TRBD2. Germline V gene data show CDR1 as SSHAT and CDR2 as FNYEAQ (reference sequence). CDR3 length equals 17 residues.

Turning to this clonotype: An end of the junction does not agree with germline; a read error may underlie this. CDR3 region: CSVEEASGRSTDTQYF. CDR3 bases: TGCAGCGTTGAAGAGGCTAGCGGGAGGAGCACGGATACGCAGTATTTT. V usage is TRBV29-1 and J usage is TRBJ2-3, with 11 nucleotides matching TRBD2. This CDR3 contains 16 residues. Germline lookup yields CDR1 SQVTM and CDR2 ANQGSEA.

The chain carries TRBV19 and TRBJ1-3; TRBD1 matches at 8 bases. CDR3 size: 14 residues. The V gene's germline CDR1 is LNHDA and CDR2 SQIVND (reference sequence). The J segment lost 2 bases and the V segment lost 5 bases, leaving 2 bases of the junction unmatched. The CDR3 protein is CASSWGQAGNTIYF. CDR3 nucleotide sequence: TGTGCCAGTAGTTGGGGACAGGCTGGAAACACCATATATTTT.

Concerning this clonotype itself: This may be a read error: a much more frequent sequence differs by one nucleotide. The V and J genes are TRBV12-3 or TRBV12-4 and TRBJ1-6; possibly TRBD1 for D (5 bases). CDR3 length: 14 amino acids. The CDR3 sequence is CASSLQGGDSPPHF. In nucleotides, the CDR3 is TGTGCCAGCAGTTTACAGGGCGGTGATTCACCCCCCCACTTT.

This clonotype has ten or more counts. The chain employs TRBV2 and TRBJ2-5; 11 bases match TRBD2. CDR1 SNHLY and CDR2 FYNNEI come from the germline V gene. There are 15 residues in the CDR3. With V trimmed by 6 bases and J by 5 bases, 8 bases remained unmatched. The CDR3: CASRSLAGGLETQYF. For the CDR3, the DNA is TGTGCCAGCAGGTCCTTAGCGGGGGGGCTGGAGACCCAGTACTTC.

This clonotype has a count of ten or more. V is TRBV4-2 and J is TRBJ1-6; D not resolved. The CDR3 has 14 amino acids. The V end was cut by 4 bases, the J end by 7 bases, with 11 bases between. Germline assignment: CDR1 LGHNA and CDR2 YNFKEQ. In DNA, the CDR3 is TGTGCCAGCAGCCCCCAGGAAATCAATTCACCCCTCCACTTT. Its translation is CASSPQEINSPLHF.

This clonotype was recorded at least ten times. This sequence joins TRBV20-1 and TRBJ2-1, with D perhaps TRBD2 (6 bases). Germline lookup yields CDR1 DFQATT and CDR2 SNEGSKA (reference sequence). This CDR3 has 13 residues. The ends were cut back, 2 bases at V and 7 bases at J, with 12 bases in the middle. DNA of the CDR3: TGCAGTGCTAGACCCGCGGGGATGAATGAGCAGTTCTTC. Residues: CSARPAGMNEQFF.

The sample holds many counts of this clonotype. The chain combines TRBV12-3 or TRBV12-4 with TRBJ1-1, with D perhaps TRBD1 (5 bases). With 5 bases removed from V and 9 bases from J, the gap between germline ends came to 13 bases. The CDR3 totals 12 residues. CDR3 in DNA: TGTGCCAGCAGTACCACGGGGGGACAAGCTTTCTTT. Its protein product is CASSTTGGQAFF.

This clonotype showed up many times. The genes are TRBV20-1 and TRBJ2-7; 12 nucleotides agree with TRBD2. Germline lookup yields CDR1 DFQATT and CDR2 SNEGSKA (reference sequence). V was clipped by 4 bases and J by 4 bases; unmatched bases: 5. The CDR3 runs 14 residues. The CDR3 sequence: CSAKTSGSRYEQYF. DNA of the CDR3: TGCAGTGCTAAGACTAGCGGGAGTAGGTACGAGCAGTACTTC.

Ten or more counts support this clonotype. The chain joins TRBV5-1 to TRBJ1-6, with a weak D call TRBD1 (5 bases). The CDR3 has 20 amino acids. The germline gives CDR1 SGHRS, CDR2 YFSETQ. The V end was cut by 0 bases, the J end by 4 bases, with 23 bases between. The CDR3 spells CASSLVPRLKGAVYNSPLHF. Written as DNA, the CDR3 is TGCGCCAGCAGCTTGGTACCCCGCCTAAAAGGGGCAGTTTATAATTCACCCCTCCACTTT.

This clonotype was seen ten or more times. The chain combines TRBV6-1 with TRBJ1-6; weak D call: TRBD1 (6 bases). This CDR3 comprises 16 residues. CDR1 and CDR2 (germline): MNHNS, SASEGT. The V gene lost 5 bases and the J gene lost 10 bases, with 21 bases spanning the gap. The CDR3 reads CASSKQGGGWGSPLHF. CDR3 nucleotides: TGTGCCAGCAGTAAGCAAGGGGGGGGCTGGGGATCACCCCTCCACTTT.

This clonotype was seen repeatedly, ten times or more. The chain combines TRBV7-2 with TRBJ2-7; D possibly uses TRBD1 or TRBD2 (6 bases each). This CDR3 has 14 amino acids. CDR1 and CDR2 from the germline V gene are SGHTA and FQGNSA. V dropped 6 bases and J dropped 6 bases, with 18 bases sitting between them. The CDR3 loop is CASRVGGLRSEQYF. CDR3 bases: TGTGCCAGCAGAGTAGGGGGGTTGCGCTCCGAGCAGTACTTC.

The sample holds a few counts of this clonotype. The conserved phenylalanine or tryptophan is not found at the CDR3 terminus, so this likely reflects a read error. The gene calls are TRBV19 and TRBJ2-1; possibly TRBD2 for D (6 bases). Looked up from germline, CDR1 is LNHDA and CDR2 is SQIVND (reference sequence). CDR3 length: 13 residues. V lost 5 bases and J 7 bases, leaving 12 bases between the germline ends. CDR3 nucleotides: TGTGCCAGTAGTGTTAGCGGTCAGAATGAGCAGTTCCTC. Translating gives CASSVSGQNEQFL.

The chain is built from TRBV18 and TRBJ2-7, with 7 positions matching TRBD1. The germline CDR1 and CDR2 sequences are KGHSH and LQKENI. V lost 3 bases to trimming and J lost 3 bases; unmatched junction nucleotides: 8. This CDR3 spans 15 amino acids. The CDR3 region is CASSPDRVTFYEQYF. The CDR3, as DNA: TGTGCCAGCTCACCCGACAGGGTGACCTTCTACGAGCAGTACTTC.

In this sample, this clonotype turned up many times. The chain carries TRBV7-2 and TRBJ1-6; D is perhaps TRBD1 (5 bases). Germline assignment: CDR1 SGHTA and CDR2 FQGNSA. V was trimmed by 8 bases and J by 5 bases, leaving 16 bases between them. The CDR3 has 15 residues. The CDR3 DNA reads as TGTGCCAGCGGGAAAATGACAGTAGATAATTCACCCCTCCACTTT. As protein: CASGKMTVDNSPLHF.

This clonotype was counted ten times or more. The CDR3 region has the DNA TGCAGTGCTAAGACGCGTCCGGGGACAAGTTACAGCGAGCAGTACTTC. Translation gives CSAKTRPGTSYSEQYF. The rearrangement uses TRBV20-1 and TRBJ2-7, with D perhaps TRBD1 (6 bases). V lost 4 bases to trimming and J lost 6 bases, with 25 bases between them. CDR1 is DFQATT, CDR2 SNEGSKA, per germline (reference sequence). This CDR3 comprises 16 residues.

The chain joins TRBV19 to TRBJ1-4; D ambiguous. Germline V lookup: CDR1 LNHDA, CDR2 SQIVND (reference sequence). There are 15 residues in the CDR3. The germline V and J ends were trimmed by 5 bases and 8 bases, with 18 bases remaining between them. The CDR3, as DNA: TGTGCCAGTAGTCAAGGGTCGGGGTGGGAGGAAAAACTGTTTTTT. As protein: CASSQGSGWEEKLFF.